This entry describes one TCR beta chain. Its antigen target is currently unknown. There are no base qualities to consult, and no much larger clone falls within one base. This specimen comes from a study of blood T cells in healthy people across ages (dated by TCRdb to about 2015). Regarding the research as a whole: In model experiments, template switching captured about one uniquely barcoded TCR beta cDNA molecule for every two T cells. For two donors (one aged 18 to 29 and one aged 80 or older), the study analyzed two additional independent replicas of 1 million unique cDNA reads from the same blood draw. Age-related changes in TCR beta repertoire diversity were measured in the study by deep sequencing normalized with unique cDNA molecular identifiers. The donors were split into four age groups: young (average approximately 16 years), middle-aged (nearly 40), aged (roughly 68) and long-lived (under 90). To avoid experimental bias, donors of different ages were distributed randomly across sequencing lanes.

The paper's findings and limits, for the study overall: Observed TCR beta diversity per million T cells fell roughly linearly with age, and a significant reduction was already apparent by age roughly 41. Total diversity estimates from one million sequenced T cells were considered lower bounds and underestimates. Conclusive comparison of naive and antigen-experienced compartments was prevented by the profiling of bulk unsorted PBMCs. There was a strong correlation between observed TCR beta diversity and the percentage of naive T cells measured by flow cytometry. The CMV infection status of donors was not known, potentially confounding age-related changes in expanded clonotypes. Compared with the aged group, more naive CD4+ T cells, fewer expanded clones and increased TCR diversity were shown by the long-lived group, suggesting age selection.

Libraries were prepared through 5' RACE. TCRdb lists the instrument as Illumina HiSeq 2500. A second PCR of about 6 to 11 cycles was performed with a sample-barcoded 5' primer and a J-beta primer mix. A unique molecular identifier was introduced onto each TCR beta cDNA molecule by a template-switch 5' adaptor carrying 12 random nucleotides. Each sample yielded at least 2.5 million CDR3-containing paired-end reads. First-strand cDNA was synthesized from all RNA with the Mint cDNA synthesis kit, primed by a TRBC-specific oligonucleotide. After uracil-DNA glycosylase treatment, a first 18-cycle PCR used universal primers M1SS and BC2_uni_R on all cDNA. In the authors' own workflow: For normalization, 1 million high-quality reads were randomly selected from each sample, with every read carrying a distinct molecular identifier. Reads sharing molecular identifiers were discarded rather than binned into consensus sequences. CDR3 identification, clonotype clustering and error correction used MiTCR with a Q25 quality threshold and the strictest error-elimination algorithm. A nonparametric unseen species model using Euler transformation provided a lower-bound estimate of total TCR beta diversity. TCRdb cleaned the public reads at Q25 with fastp, built clones with MiXCR and kept in-frame beta chains. For every CDR3 protein sequence, its rows merge into one entry that carries the most common genes and DNA. What appears here as the V and J calls and clone size reflects TCRdb's work, not the paper's. Counted in this sample were around 1.5 million distinct CDR3 sequences; 30% to 35% of them appeared once. Together, the top ten hold about 11% of the sample.

Donors were 39 systemically healthy Caucasian individuals from Russia aged roughly 6 to 100 years. Each donor gave ten milliliters of peripheral blood, drawn into EDTA-treated Vacutainer tubes. PBMCs were isolated by Ficoll-Paque density-gradient centrifugation, with at least 7 million obtained per sample. Trizol reagent was used to extract total RNA from the PBMCs, yielding at least 5.5 micrograms per sample. For every donor, an aliquot of PBMCs went through flow cytometry to measure the percentages of naive CD45RAhigh/CD27high T cells. This clonotype was sampled from a woman under 40 in good health. Sequenced: blood.

The sequence in DNA is TGTGCCAGCACCCCTACGGGAGAGACCGGGGAGCTGTTTTTT. Translated, this is CASTPTGETGELFF. The chain is assembled from TRBV6-5 and TRBJ2-2, with TRBD2 as a weak D call on 6 bases. The CDR3 measures 14 amino acids from cysteine to phenylalanine. The read is trimmed to its CDR3 DNA, 42 bases read in frame from base 1. V is clipped by 7 bases and J by 5 bases, and the sequence between their germline boundaries is 14 bases long. The CDR1 and CDR2 encoded by the germline V gene are MNHEY and SVGAGI.